This TCR beta chain was captured in a study of monozygotic twins with cystic fibrosis. Points from the study as a whole: V usage most resembled the co-twin in 13 of 16 pairs. Clonality was generally low (median around 0.009), higher in the most severe patients. Nucleotide-identical clonotype sharing was significantly higher within monozygotic CF twin pairs than between unrelated CF individuals.

Worth noting for this clone: Its antigen remains unknown.

Sequencing was performed with immunoSEQ multiplex PCR; in TCRdb, only in-frame clones are kept and a portion is missing. This repertoire shows 30,000 or so clones, more than 55% found once; its top ten account for about 0.8%. Trimming pared 4 bases from V and 2 bases from J, leaving 12 bases between. Germline V gene data show CDR1 as MGHRA and CDR2 as YSYEKL. The CDR3 extends over 15 amino acids. V and J are TRBV4-1 and TRBJ1-3; the D is unclear. The source of this sequence is a girl under 18 with cystic fibrosis. Sequencing used blood. The CDR3 DNA sequence: TGCGCCAGCAGCCCTGCAAGGTGGACTGGAAACACCATATATTTT. Its protein is CASSPARWTGNTIYF.